This T cell receptor beta chain came from a study of T-cell memory formation after mild COVID-19. Study background: TCR clusters were mostly confined to one donor each.

The CDR3 totals 11 residues. From germline, CDR1 is MGHRA and CDR2 YSYEKL. After 5'RACE with constant-segment primers, TCR alpha and TCR beta cDNA libraries carrying sample barcodes and UMIs were obtained. TCRdb fed the 5' RACE reads into MiXCR, producing one record per CDR3 protein. The sample contains over 150,000 distinct CDR3 sequences, approximately 17% of which appear only once. Whole-study results and caveats: Most CD4+ clones that shrank were in CM and EM, while CD8+ ones turned up in EMRA.

This clonotype came up once. The target antigen is unknown. The sequenced material came from PBMCs or a T cell subset sorted from them (not recorded which). V usage is TRBV4-1 and J usage is TRBJ2-5, with unresolved D. This receptor was taken from a man aged 18 to 29 who had mild COVID-19 (a few samples of this study predate the infection). Cell type and time point are not known. Here the CDR3 reads CAPPPGETQYF. CDR3 nucleotide sequence: TGCGCTCCACCCCCAGGAGAGACCCAGTACTTC.